This note documents a single T cell receptor beta chain sequence. Only in-frame clones appear in the TCRdb table, and some are missing; sequencing was by immunoSEQ multiplex PCR. Here the sample spans around 34,000 clones, about 95% being singletons. This record comes from a study of preoperative IRX-2 immunotherapy in early breast cancer. Specified treatment: preoperative locoregional IRX-2 cytokine immunotherapy. The V gene end was trimmed by 0 bases and the J gene end by 2 bases; junction bases not matched to a gene: 18. This CDR3 has 21 residues. Germline values: CDR1 SGDLS, CDR2 YYNGEE. This specimen was taken from a patient treated with IRX-2 immunotherapy. V and J are TRBV9 and TRBJ2-2, with 8 positions matching TRBD2. The sequence was collected from a human donor with breast cancer. The CDR3 DNA is TGTGCCAGCAGCGTAGAGGACTGGCGGGAGGCCACGGGCCTTAACACCGGGGAGCTGTTTTTT. Protein sequence: CASSVEDWREATGLNTGELFF.